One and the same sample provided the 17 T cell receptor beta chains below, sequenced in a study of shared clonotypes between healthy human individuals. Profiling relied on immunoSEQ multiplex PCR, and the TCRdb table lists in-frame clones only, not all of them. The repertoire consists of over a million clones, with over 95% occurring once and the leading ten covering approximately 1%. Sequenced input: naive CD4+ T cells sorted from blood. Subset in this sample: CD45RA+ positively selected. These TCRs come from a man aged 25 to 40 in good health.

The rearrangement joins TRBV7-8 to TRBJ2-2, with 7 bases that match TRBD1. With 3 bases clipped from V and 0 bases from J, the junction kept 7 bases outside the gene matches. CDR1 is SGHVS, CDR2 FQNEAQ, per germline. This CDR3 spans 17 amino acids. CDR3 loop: CASSFQGVLPNTGELFF. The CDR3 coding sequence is TGTGCCAGCAGCTTCCAGGGGGTGCTACCGAACACCGGGGAGCTGTTTTTT. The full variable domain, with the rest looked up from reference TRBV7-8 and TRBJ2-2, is GAGVSQSPRYKVAKRGQDVALRCDPISGHVSLFWYQQALGQGPEFLTYFQNEAQLDKSGLPSDRFFAERPEGSVSTLKIQRTQQEDSAVYLCASSFQGVLPNTGELFFGEGSRLTVL.

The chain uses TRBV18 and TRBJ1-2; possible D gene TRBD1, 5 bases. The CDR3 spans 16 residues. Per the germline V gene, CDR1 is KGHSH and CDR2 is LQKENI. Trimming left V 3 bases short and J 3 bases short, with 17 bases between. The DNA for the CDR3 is TGTGCCAGCTCACCCCCCCCAGGGCGTAAGGACTATGGCTACACCTTC. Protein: CASSPPPGRKDYGYTF.

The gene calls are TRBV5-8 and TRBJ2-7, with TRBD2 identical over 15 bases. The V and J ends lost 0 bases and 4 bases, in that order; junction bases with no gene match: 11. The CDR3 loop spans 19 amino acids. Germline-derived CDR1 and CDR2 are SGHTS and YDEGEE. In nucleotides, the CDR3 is TGTGCCAGCAGCTTGGCCGGACTAGCGGGAGGGCCCTCGGTTTACGAGCAGTACTTC. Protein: CASSLAGLAGGPSVYEQYF.

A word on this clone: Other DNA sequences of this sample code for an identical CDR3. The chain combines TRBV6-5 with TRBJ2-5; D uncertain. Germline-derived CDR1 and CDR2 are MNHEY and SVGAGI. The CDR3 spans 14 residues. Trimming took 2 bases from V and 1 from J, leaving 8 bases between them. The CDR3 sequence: CASSYSRAQETQYF. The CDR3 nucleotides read TGTGCCAGCAGTTACAGTCGAGCCCAAGAGACCCAGTACTTC.

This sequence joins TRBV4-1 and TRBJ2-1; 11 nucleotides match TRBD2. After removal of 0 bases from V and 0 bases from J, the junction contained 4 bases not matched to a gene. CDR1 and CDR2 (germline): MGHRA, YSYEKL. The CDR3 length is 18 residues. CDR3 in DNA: TGCGCCAGCAGCCAAGAAGGGACTAGCGGACACTCCTACAATGAGCAGTTCTTC. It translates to CASSQEGTSGHSYNEQFF.

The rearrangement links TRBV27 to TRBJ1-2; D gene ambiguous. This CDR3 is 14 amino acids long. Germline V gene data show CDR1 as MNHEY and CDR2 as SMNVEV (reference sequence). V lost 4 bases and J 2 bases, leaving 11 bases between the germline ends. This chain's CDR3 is CASSSSRVNYGYTF. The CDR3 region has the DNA TGTGCCAGCAGTTCGTCAAGGGTAAACTATGGCTACACCTTC.

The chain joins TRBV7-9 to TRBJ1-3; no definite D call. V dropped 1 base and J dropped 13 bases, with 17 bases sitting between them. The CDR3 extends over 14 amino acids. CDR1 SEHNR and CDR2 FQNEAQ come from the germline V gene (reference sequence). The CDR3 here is CASSLVPQSQTIYF. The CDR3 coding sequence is TGTGCCAGCAGCTTAGTCCCCCAGTCCCAGACGATATATTTT.

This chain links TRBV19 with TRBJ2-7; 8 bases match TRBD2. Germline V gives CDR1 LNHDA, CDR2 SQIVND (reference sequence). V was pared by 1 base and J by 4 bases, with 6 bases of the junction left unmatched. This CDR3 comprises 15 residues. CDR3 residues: CASSIVSGKMYEQYF. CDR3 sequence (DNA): TGTGCCAGTAGTATAGTTAGCGGGAAGATGTACGAGCAGTACTTC.

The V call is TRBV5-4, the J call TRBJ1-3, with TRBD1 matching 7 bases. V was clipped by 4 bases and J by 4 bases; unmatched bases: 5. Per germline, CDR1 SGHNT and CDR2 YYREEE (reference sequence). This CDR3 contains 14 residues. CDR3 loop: CASSRPGQGNTIYF. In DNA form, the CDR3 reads TGTGCCAGCAGCAGACCGGGACAGGGAAACACCATATATTTT.

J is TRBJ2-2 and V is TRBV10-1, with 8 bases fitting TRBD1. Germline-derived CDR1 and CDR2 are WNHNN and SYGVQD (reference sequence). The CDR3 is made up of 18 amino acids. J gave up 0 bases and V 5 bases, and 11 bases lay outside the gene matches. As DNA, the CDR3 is TGCGCCAGCAGTAAATCCCGGGACAGGTTCGCGAACACCGGGGAGCTGTTTTTT. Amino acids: CASSKSRDRFANTGELFF.

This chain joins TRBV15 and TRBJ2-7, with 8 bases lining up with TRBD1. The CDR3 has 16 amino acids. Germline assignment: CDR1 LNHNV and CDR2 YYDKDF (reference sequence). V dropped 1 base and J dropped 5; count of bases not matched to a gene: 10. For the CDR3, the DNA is TGTGCCACCAGCAGAGGTTCTCCGGGACAGGCCCACGAGCAGTACTTC. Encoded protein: CATSRGSPGQAHEQYF.

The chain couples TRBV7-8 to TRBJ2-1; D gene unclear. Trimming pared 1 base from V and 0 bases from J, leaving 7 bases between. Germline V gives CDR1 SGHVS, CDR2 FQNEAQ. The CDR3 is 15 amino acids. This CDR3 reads CASSLGPYSYNEQFF. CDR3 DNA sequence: TGTGCCAGCAGCTTAGGACCTTACTCCTACAATGAGCAGTTCTTC.

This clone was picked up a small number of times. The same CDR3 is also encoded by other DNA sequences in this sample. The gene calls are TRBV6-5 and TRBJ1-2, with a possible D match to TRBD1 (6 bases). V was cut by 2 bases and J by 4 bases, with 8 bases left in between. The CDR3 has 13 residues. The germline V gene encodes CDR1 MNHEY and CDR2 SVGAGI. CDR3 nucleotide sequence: TGTGCCAGCAGTTACGGCAGGGGCTATGGCTACACCTTC. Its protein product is CASSYGRGYGYTF.

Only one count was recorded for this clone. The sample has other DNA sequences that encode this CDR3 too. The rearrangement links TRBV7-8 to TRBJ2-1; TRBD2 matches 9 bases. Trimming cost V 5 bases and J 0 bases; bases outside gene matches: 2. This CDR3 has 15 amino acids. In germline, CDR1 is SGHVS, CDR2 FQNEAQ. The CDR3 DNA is TGTGCCAGCAGCCGTAGCGGGAGCTCCTACAATGAGCAGTTCTTC. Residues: CASSRSGSSYNEQFF.

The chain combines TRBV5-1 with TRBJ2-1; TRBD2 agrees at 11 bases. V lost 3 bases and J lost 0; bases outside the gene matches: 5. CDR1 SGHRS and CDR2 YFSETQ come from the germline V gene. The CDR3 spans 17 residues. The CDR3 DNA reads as TGCGCCAGCAGCTCTCTAGCGGGAGGAAGCTCCTACAATGAGCAGTTCTTC. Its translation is CASSSLAGGSSYNEQFF.

CDR3 sequence: CASSLILGSGNTIYF. CDR3 bases: TGTGCCAGCAGCTTAATTCTGGGCTCTGGAAACACCATATATTTT. The chain has TRBV7-9 and TRBJ1-3; D gene unclear. The CDR3 extends over 15 amino acids. V shed 2 bases and J shed 0 bases, with 8 bases lying between them. Germline CDR1 and CDR2: SEHNR and FQNEAQ (reference sequence). Full variable domain (remainder filled in from reference TRBV7-9 and TRBJ1-3): DTGVSQNPRHKITKRGQNVTFRCDPISEHNRLYWYRQTLGQGPEFLTYFQNEAQLEKSRLLSDRFSAERPKGSFSTLEIQRTEQGDSAMYLCASSLILGSGNTIYFGEGSWLTVV.

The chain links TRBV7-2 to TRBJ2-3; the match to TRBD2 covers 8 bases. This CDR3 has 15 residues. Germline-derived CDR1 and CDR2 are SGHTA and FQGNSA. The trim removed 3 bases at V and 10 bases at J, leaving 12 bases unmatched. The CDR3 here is CASSFSSSGGNAQYF. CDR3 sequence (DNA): TGTGCCAGCAGCTTCTCCTCAAGCGGGGGTAACGCGCAGTATTTT.